This T cell receptor beta chain was identified during a study of persistence of HIV-infected CD4 T cells. As to this clone: Its cognate antigen is unknown.

The stimulus was an HIV-1 Gag 15-mer peptide pool, 0.85 to 1 ug/peptide/mL. CD40L-negative CD69-negative CD45RO-high memory CD4+ T cells were sorted as populations depleted of antigen-responding cells. Anti-CD28/CD49d costimulation, CD40-blocking antibody and enfuvirtide were given to CD8-depleted PBMCs for 18 hours. The immunoSEQ assay was version 4, run in survey mode. The assay was immunoSEQ multiplex PCR, and TCRdb's table has in-frame clones only and misses some. Counted here are some 40,000 clones, about 83% occurring once; the ten biggest clones make up 4.5% to 6%. Germline V gene sequence: CDR1 LGHDT, CDR2 YNNKEL (reference sequence). This CDR3 has 16 amino acids. The V gene lost 0 bases and the J gene lost 0 bases, with 10 bases spanning the gap. The study's findings and limits: Degenerate expanded CDR3beta sequences were enriched among CMV- and Gag-responding cells. Compared with CD3/CD28-stimulated cells, CMV- and Gag-responding cells showed lower TCRbeta richness.

The genes are TRBV3-1 (or the pseudogene TRBV3-2) and TRBJ2-3, with D maybe TRBD2 (5 bases). The source of this sequence is an adult with HIV. The donor label of this sample is uncertain. Here the sequenced sample was cultured CD4+ T cells from PBMCs, taken from a patient who received antiretroviral therapy. The DNA for the CDR3 is TGTGCCAGCAGCCAAGATTTAGCGACTAGCACAGATACGCAGTATTTT. This translates into CASSQDLATSTDTQYF.